The entry below describes one T cell receptor beta chain. This clone has just one count. Its antigen remains undetermined. Base qualities are not provided; no much larger clone lies one nucleotide away. The record originates from a study of cytomegalovirus exposure and HLA in healthy donors (dated by TCRdb to 2015 to 2018). With regard to the full study: According to a later analysis, one platform produced both the roughly 110 validation repertoires and the 700 or so repertoires of the first cohort. To predict cytomegalovirus infection status, the study combined high-throughput TCR immunosequencing, statistical association of individual TCRs with disease status, and machine learning. Besides the first cohort of hundreds of subjects, a separate validation cohort made up of roughly 120 different subjects was used. The aim of the study was to test whether cataloging public T cell receptors could identify signatures of past pathogen exposure.

Study-wide findings and limitations: The authors suggested that the approach could potentially be generalized to other disease states and immunological phenotypes. In the study, some 160 TCR beta chains were listed as associated with cytomegalovirus. A later analysis lacked HLA typing for the validation cohort, so it scored co-occurrence in that cohort across all 130 or so repertoires. A few of the identified cytomegalovirus-associated TCR beta chains were confirmed in vitro to be specific for cytomegalovirus antigens. The classifier was reported to diagnose cytomegalovirus status with high specificity and sensitivity in both the original cohort and the validation cohort. Of the cluster scores, roughly 95% were above 0 in a later analysis, which found that TCRs clustered in the first cohort also tended to co-occur in the 90 to 150 validation repertoires. Most TCR sequences were observed very rarely across donors, whereas some public TCRs were present in many individuals.

Receptor libraries were prepared by the immunoSEQ multiplex PCR assay. As for how the authors treated the data: A statistical classification framework was developed to diagnose cytomegalovirus status using the catalog of TCR beta chain sequences. Drawn from immuneACCESS, this table holds only the in-frame rearrangements with V and J called that TCRdb kept. Clones are partly lost; checked studies trace under half to an unresolved V gene and leave the rest unexplained. V and J calls plus clone size are reproduced from that table; the DNA served to infer D and trimming. This sample comprises approximately 190,000 clones, 84% of them detected only once. The top ten constitute under 7.5% of the sample. Taken from the germline V gene, the CDR1 and CDR2 loops are MNHNS and SASEGT. V lost 6 bases and J lost 9 bases; the stretch between them is 15 bases long. The CDR3 runs 13 residues from the cysteine to the phenylalanine. Only CDR3 DNA remains: 39 bases, in frame from the first base.

Separate from the approximately 700-subject first cohort, the validation cohort of around 130 subjects was the group to which the donors belonged. The receptor chain draws on TRBV6-1 and TRBJ2-1; TRBD1 is perhaps the D gene, given 6 matching bases. The specimen was PBMCs. The TCR was taken from a man younger than 35 in good health and CMV-seropositive. The CDR3 protein sequence reads: CASRGPARGEQFF. The DNA is as follows: TGTGCCAGCAGGGGCCCCGCCAGGGGTGAGCAGTTCTTC.